A single sample gave rise to the 9 T cell receptor beta chains below, sequenced in a study of CD8+ T cells in alopecia areata. RNA, once extracted, was reverse transcribed into cDNA for use as the sequencing template. This table comes from immunoSEQ multiplex PCR, and its TCRdb copy is limited to in-frame clones, with some not included. The sample carries about 200,000 clones, around 66% recorded once. Treatment specified: oral pan-JAK inhibitor, 5-10 mg twice daily. Sequences were derived from CD4+ T cells sorted from blood, sampled at week 4, from a patient treated with tofacitinib. These receptor sequences come from a human donor with alopecia areata.

The chain joins TRBV4-3 to TRBJ1-2; 10 bases are a match to TRBD1. The CDR3 runs to 16 residues. The trim removed 0 bases at V and 4 bases at J, leaving 5 bases unmatched. Germline CDR1 LGHNA, CDR2 YSLEER. Written as DNA, the CDR3 is TGCGCCAGCAGCCAAGAGACCGGGACAGGGGCCTATGGCTACACCTTC. Amino acids: CASSQETGTGAYGYTF.

A few counts support this clone. Distinct nucleotide sequences in the sample also encode this CDR3. The J gene is TRBJ2-5, the V gene TRBV7-2, with 7 bases aligning to TRBD2. Looked up from germline, CDR1 is SGHTA and CDR2 is FQGNSA. This CDR3 spans 13 amino acids. After removal of 6 bases from V and 2 bases from J, the junction contained 3 bases not matched to a gene. The CDR3 nucleotides are TGTGCCAGCAGTCGGGGACTACAAGAGACCCAGTACTTC. Translating gives CASSRGLQETQYF.

J is TRBJ1-5 and V is TRBV29-1, with D perhaps TRBD1 (5 bases). V was pared by 1 base and J by 6 bases, with 10 bases between. Germline CDR1 is SQVTM and CDR2 is ANQGSEA. The CDR3 sequence is 13 residues long. CDR3 region: CSVEVRRGQPQHF. The CDR3 bases are TGCAGCGTTGAAGTAAGAAGGGGTCAGCCCCAGCATTTT. Filled out from reference TRBV29-1 and TRBJ1-5, the complete variable domain reads SAVISQKPSRDICQRGTSLTIQCQVDSQVTMMFWYRQQPGQSLTLIATANQGSEATYESGFVIDKFPISRPNLTFSTLTVSNMSPEDSSIYLCSVEVRRGQPQHFGDGTRLSIL.

This chain connects TRBV19 to TRBJ1-2; D is uncertain. V shed 0 bases and J shed 0 bases, with 8 bases lying between them. CDR3 length: 15 amino acids. Germline V lookup: CDR1 LNHDA, CDR2 SQIVND (reference sequence). The CDR3 region is CASSIDSWANYGYTF. In nucleotides, the CDR3 is TGTGCCAGTAGTATAGACAGCTGGGCTAACTATGGCTACACCTTC.

The rearrangement uses TRBV30 and TRBJ1-2; a possible D gene is TRBD1 (5 bases). Trimming pared 3 bases from V and 4 bases from J, leaving 9 bases between. The germline V gene encodes CDR1 GTSNPN and CDR2 SVGIG (reference sequence). The CDR3 consists of 12 residues. CDR3 sequence reads: CAWRGGAYGYTF. The CDR3, as DNA: TGTGCCTGGAGGGGAGGGGCCTATGGCTACACCTTC. The whole variable domain, filled in from reference TRBV30 and TRBJ1-2, reads SQTIHQWPATLVQPVGSPLSLECTVEGTSNPNLYWYRQAAGRGLQLLFYSVGIGQISSEVPQNLSASRPQDRQFILSSKKLLLSDSGFYLCAWRGGAYGYTFGSGTRLTVV.

The chain couples TRBV7-9 to TRBJ1-6, with a weak D call TRBD1 (6 bases). In germline, CDR1 is SEHNR, CDR2 FQNEAQ (reference sequence). CDR3 length equals 14 residues. Trimming stripped 2 bases from V and 13 bases from J, with 15 bases between. The CDR3 coding sequence is TGTGCCAGCAGCTTATCACAGGGAGGGCTGCCCCTCCACTTT. It codes for CASSLSQGGLPLHF.

This clone was seen a handful of times. The chain carries TRBV30 and TRBJ1-2; D not certain. The germline V gene has CDR1 GTSNPN and CDR2 SVGIG (reference sequence). The V end lost 3 bases, the J end lost 6 bases, and 14 bases lay between the germline ends. The CDR3 runs 13 residues. CDR3: CAWRSTSGDGYTF. As DNA, the CDR3 is TGTGCCTGGAGGTCCACTTCAGGAGATGGCTACACCTTC.

The chain has TRBV4-3 and TRBJ2-6; D is undetermined. The CDR3 contains 17 residues. Germline lookup yields CDR1 LGHNA and CDR2 YSLEER. Trimming left V 0 bases short and J 1 base short, with 10 bases between. The CDR3 nucleotides read TGCGCCAGCAGCCAAGATTTCCCATTGTCTGGGGCCAACGTCCTGACTTTC. This encodes CASSQDFPLSGANVLTF.

The rearrangement links TRBV29-1 to TRBJ2-7, with 10 bases that match TRBD1. The CDR3 length is 13 residues. Germline lookup yields CDR1 SQVTM and CDR2 ANQGSEA. The junction had 10 bases not matched to a gene; V was cut back by 4 bases and J by 10 bases. This chain's CDR3 is CSVAVGTGEVQYF. CDR3 DNA sequence: TGCAGCGTTGCCGTGGGGACAGGGGAAGTTCAGTACTTC.